A single sample gave rise to the 15 T cell receptor beta chains below, sequenced in a study of CD8+ T cells in alopecia areata. Sequencing relied on a cDNA template that was reverse transcribed from extracted RNA. Clones were read by immunoSEQ multiplex PCR, and TCRdb kept only the in-frame ones, dropping some. The data show just over 150,000 clones, 40% to 65% seen once. The starting material was CD8+ T cells sorted from blood, obtained at week 0. Every receptor here comes from a human donor with alopecia areata.

This chain connects TRBV29-1 to TRBJ2-5; D may be TRBD1 or TRBD2 (5 bases each). The CDR3 runs 13 residues. V was shortened by 3 bases and J by 9 bases, with 17 bases between the two germline ends. Germline V gene data show CDR1 as SQVTM and CDR2 as ANQGSEA. CDR3 in DNA: TGCAGCGTTGATGGGACGGCCGCCCGGGCCCAGTACTTC. This gives the protein CSVDGTAARAQYF.

The rearrangement uses TRBV13 and TRBJ1-5; D gene unclear. From germline, CDR1 is PRHDT and CDR2 FYEKMQ (reference sequence). Between the trimmed V and J ends, which lost 2 bases and 1 base, there was a span of 9 bases. The CDR3 runs 15 residues. As DNA, the CDR3 is TGTGCCAGCAGCTTAAGCATCGACAGCAATCAGCCCCAGCATTTT. It is translated as CASSLSIDSNQPQHF.

The V gene is TRBV27, the J gene TRBJ1-6; 8 bases line up with TRBD1. The V gene end was trimmed by 5 bases and the J gene end by 7 bases; junction bases not matched to a gene: 13. Germline CDR1 MNHEY, CDR2 SMNVEV (reference sequence). The CDR3 length is 17 residues. The CDR3 spells CASSPQQGELRNSPLHF. In DNA form, the CDR3 reads TGTGCCAGCAGTCCTCAACAGGGGGAGTTGCGGAATTCACCCCTCCACTTT.

The table lists this clone with a few counts. The V and J genes are TRBV7-9 and TRBJ1-1, with D unclear. Germline CDR1 is SEHNR and CDR2 is FQNEAQ (reference sequence). V lost 5 bases, J lost 2 bases, and 6 bases lay in between. The CDR3 runs 12 residues. The chain's CDR3 is CASSPSNTEAFF. The CDR3 nucleotides read TGTGCCAGCAGCCCCAGTAACACTGAAGCTTTCTTT.

The chain has TRBV29-1 and TRBJ2-7; D unresolved. The ends were cut back, 5 bases at V and 0 bases at J, with 8 bases in the middle. CDR1 is SQVTM and CDR2 is ANQGSEA in the germline V gene. The CDR3 consists of 12 residues. CDR3 sequence (DNA): TGCAGCGTTCGGCAGAACTCCTACGAGCAGTACTTC. Its protein is CSVRQNSYEQYF.

J is TRBJ1-6 and V is TRBV4-3, with D unresolved. CDR1 LGHNA and CDR2 YSLEER come from the germline V gene. The CDR3 is made up of 15 amino acids. V was clipped by 0 bases and J by 10 bases, with 13 bases between them. In DNA, the CDR3 is TGCGCCAGCAGCCAAGATCTTGCTGACTCCTCACCCCTCCACTTT. Residues: CASSQDLADSSPLHF.

This chain uses TRBV4-3 with TRBJ2-7, with 7 bases matching TRBD1. Per the germline V gene, CDR1 is LGHNA and CDR2 is YSLEER. The CDR3 is made up of 16 amino acids. J gave up 7 bases and V 1 base, and 13 bases lay outside the gene matches. CDR3 region: CASSQVIDRAVVEQYF. CDR3 DNA sequence: TGCGCCAGCAGCCAAGTTATCGACAGGGCAGTAGTTGAGCAGTACTTC.

The gene calls are TRBV7-9 and TRBJ1-2; weak D call: TRBD1 (5 bases). CDR1 and CDR2 from the germline V gene are SEHNR and FQNEAQ (reference sequence). V dropped 1 base and J dropped 6 bases, with 15 bases sitting between them. This CDR3 is 15 amino acids long. The DNA of the CDR3 is TGTGCCAGCAGCTTAGGAGGGGCCTCAAGGGATGGCTACACCTTC. This codes for CASSLGGASRDGYTF.

This clone was found a few times. The genes are TRBV27 and TRBJ2-5; D perhaps matches TRBD1 (6 bases). The germline V gene has CDR1 MNHEY and CDR2 SMNVEV (reference sequence). V gave up 8 bases and J gave up 2 bases, with 21 bases separating them. The CDR3 has 16 residues. The CDR3 here is CASSDSLIKPQETQYF. CDR3 bases: TGTGCCAGCTCGGACAGTTTGATCAAACCGCAAGAGACCCAGTACTTC.

The chain employs TRBV13 and TRBJ2-5; D is possibly TRBD1 or TRBD2 (5 bases each). The germline V and J ends were trimmed by 2 bases and 9 bases, with 16 bases remaining between them. The germline V gene has CDR1 PRHDT and CDR2 FYEKMQ (reference sequence). The CDR3 loop spans 14 amino acids. The CDR3 nucleotides read TGTGCCAGCAGCTTACTACAGGCTGACGGGGCCCAGTACTTC. Amino acid sequence: CASSLLQADGAQYF.

The genes are TRBV2 and TRBJ1-1; D possibly corresponds to TRBD1 (5 bases). Trimming cost V 8 bases and J 0 bases, with 22 bases left between them. Germline V gene data show CDR1 as SNHLY and CDR2 as FYNNEI. CDR3 length: 17 amino acids. Here the CDR3 DNA reads TGTGCCAGCGGCGCCAATGGAGGTGGGGCGATGAACACTGAAGCTTTCTTT. This sequence encodes CASGANGGGAMNTEAFF.

In regard to this clone: Other DNA sequences in the same sample also yield this CDR3. V gene TRBV30 combines with J gene TRBJ2-3; 7 bases align to TRBD1. J gave up 3 bases and V 4 bases, and 4 bases lay outside the gene matches. In germline, CDR1 is GTSNPN, CDR2 SVGIG (reference sequence). The CDR3 length is 13 residues. DNA of the CDR3: TGTGCCTGGAACAGGGGATCTACAGATACGCAGTATTTT. It is translated as CAWNRGSTDTQYF.

The chain combines TRBV4-3 with TRBJ2-3; possibly TRBD1 or TRBD2 for D (5 bases each). Germline assignment: CDR1 LGHNA and CDR2 YSLEER. The CDR3 totals 13 residues. The V gene lost 2 bases and the J gene lost 5 bases, with 8 bases spanning the gap. Here the CDR3 reads CASSQRGRDTQYF. CDR3 DNA sequence: TGCGCCAGCAGCCAACGGGGCAGAGATACGCAGTATTTT.

This sequence joins TRBV30 and TRBJ2-2, with 8 bases fitting TRBD1. The germline CDR1 and CDR2 sequences are GTSNPN and SVGIG (reference sequence). J was trimmed by 7 bases and V by 5 bases; bases with no gene match: 3. This CDR3 comprises 12 residues. CDR3 amino acids: CAWRQGNGELFF. As DNA, the CDR3 is TGTGCCTGGCGACAGGGGAACGGGGAGCTGTTTTTT. The full variable domain, its missing parts supplied by reference TRBV30 and TRBJ2-2, is SQTIHQWPATLVQPVGSPLSLECTVEGTSNPNLYWYRQAAGRGLQLLFYSVGIGQISSEVPQNLSASRPQDRQFILSSKKLLLSDSGFYLCAWRQGNGELFFGEGSRLTVL.

V is TRBV5-6 and J is TRBJ2-7, with D maybe TRBD1 (5 bases). The V and J ends lost 0 bases and 9 bases respectively, with 28 bases between them. Germline CDR1 reads SGHDT; CDR2 reads YYEEEE. CDR3 length: 18 residues. The CDR3 loop is CASSLGFLGAGKIGWQYF. The CDR3 DNA reads TGTGCCAGCAGCTTGGGCTTCCTTGGGGCAGGGAAGATCGGCTGGCAGTACTTC.